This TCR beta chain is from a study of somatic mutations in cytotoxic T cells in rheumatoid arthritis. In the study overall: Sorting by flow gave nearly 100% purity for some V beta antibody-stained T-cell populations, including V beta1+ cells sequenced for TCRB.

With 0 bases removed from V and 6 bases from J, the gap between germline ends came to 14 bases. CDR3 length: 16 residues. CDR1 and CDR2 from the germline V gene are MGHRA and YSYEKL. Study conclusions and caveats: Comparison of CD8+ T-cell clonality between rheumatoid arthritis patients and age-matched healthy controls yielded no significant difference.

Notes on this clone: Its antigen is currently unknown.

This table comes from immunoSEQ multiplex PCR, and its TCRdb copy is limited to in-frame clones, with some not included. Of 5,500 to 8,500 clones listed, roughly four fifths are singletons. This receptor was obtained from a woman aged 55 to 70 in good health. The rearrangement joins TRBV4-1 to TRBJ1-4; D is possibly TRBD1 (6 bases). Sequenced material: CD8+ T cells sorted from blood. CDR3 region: CASSQDNQGMDEKLFF. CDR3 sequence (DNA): TGCGCCAGCAGCCAAGACAACCAGGGGATGGATGAAAAACTGTTTTTT.